The present entry profiles one TCR beta chain with its context. This record comes from a study of regulatory T cells in long-lasting Graves disease. Time point in this sample: newly diagnosed GD, antithyroid drugs for less than 3 months. Isolated PBMC RNA provided the starting material for the TCR library. Sequencing libraries for TCR beta were prepared with iRepertoire HTBI primers and Arm-PCR of CDR3 regions. Per the original data handling: Identification across samples found some 60 TRBV and approximately 15 TRBJ segments. TCRdb reprocessed the multiplex PCR reads with MiXCR, giving one entry per CDR3 protein. The V and J calls come from TCRdb's annotation, not from the publication. The sample has around 450,000 distinct CDR3 sequences; more than 12% are singletons. The CDR3 length is 15 residues. In germline, CDR1 is MDHEN, CDR2 SYDVKM. The germline V and J ends were trimmed by 5 bases and 6 bases, with 14 bases remaining between them.

The sample was also linked to a second study, of T cells in Graves' hyperthyroidism and ophthalmopathy. Per that paper: Hyperthyroidism of Graves' type that showed no ophthalmopathy progression within 18 months was stable.

J is TRBJ1-6 and V is TRBV28; D remains ambiguous. The sequence came from a woman aged 25 to 39 with Graves disease. The specimen was peripheral blood mononuclear cells (PBMCs), collected at new diagnosis, from a patient treated with antithyroid drugs. This CDR3 reads CASSKNRPVNSPLHF. DNA of the CDR3: TGTGCCAGCAGTAAGAATCGGCCGGTTAATTCACCCCTCCACTTT.